This T cell receptor (beta chain) was sequenced during a study of CD8 T cells in ankylosing spondylitis. General observations from the study: Enrichment of disease-linked clones was reportedly significant in matched ankylosing spondylitis synovial fluid.

This clonotype was detected many times. Its antigen is still unknown. From germline, CDR1 is DFQATT and CDR2 SNEGSKA (reference sequence). The CDR3 runs to 15 residues. V lost 6 bases, J lost 0 bases, and 6 bases stayed unmatched. Using its own MiXCR run on the 5' RACE reads, TCRdb lists one record per CDR3 protein. This table has 350,000 or so distinct CDR3 sequences, roughly 11% appearing once. Sequenced sample: blood, either unsorted or a sorted T cell fraction (not recorded which). This TCR derives from a female donor with ankylosing spondylitis or in good health (not recorded which). This rearrangement joins TRBV20-1 to TRBJ1-1; the match to TRBD1 covers 11 bases. The CDR3 sequence: CSANGQGAMNTEAFF. As DNA, the CDR3 is TGCAGTGCAAATGGACAGGGGGCGATGAACACTGAAGCTTTCTTT.